This entry lists 14 T cell receptor beta chains sequenced from one sample in a study of CD8+CD57+ T cells in acquired aplastic anemia. The template for TCR beta VDJ and CDR3 sequence profiling was genomic DNA. Each CDR3 protein gets one entry after TCRdb re-called the reads with MiXCR. Of 150,000 to 200,000 distinct CDR3 sequences listed, about 47% are singletons. The sequenced sample consisted of sorted CD4+, CD8+, or CD8+CD57+ T cells (not recorded which) from PBMCs. All receptors come from a human donor in good health.

Worth noting for this clonotype: One base away lies a much larger clone, so this may be a sequencing read error. This chain uses TRBV10-3 with TRBJ1-5; 9 bases match TRBD1. Per the germline V gene, CDR1 is ENHRY and CDR2 is SYGVKD. The V and J ends lost 6 bases and 2 bases, in that order; junction bases with no gene match: 11. The CDR3 runs to 17 residues. The CDR3 nucleotides are TGTGCCATCAGGGCAGGGACAGGGATCCTTGGCAATCAGCCCCAGCATTTT. Translating gives CAIRAGTGILGNQPQHF.

In this sample, this clonotype turned up a few times. CDR3 bases: TGCGCCAGCAGTGAGAGAGGATTATGGACCGGGGAGCTGTTTTTT. Encoded protein: CASSERGLWTGELFF. The chain uses TRBV10-2 and TRBJ2-2; D not resolved. The CDR3 has 15 amino acids. Germline V gene data show CDR1 as WSHSY and CDR2 as SAAADI. V gave up 2 bases and J gave up 5 bases, with 12 bases separating them.

The chain is built from TRBV14 and TRBJ1-1; the match to TRBD1 covers 10 bases. CDR1 is SGHDN, CDR2 FVKESK, per germline. The CDR3 has 14 amino acids. V dropped 5 bases and J dropped 7; count of bases not matched to a gene: 7. CDR3 nucleotide sequence: TGTGCCAGCAGCTTGAGACAGGGGGCAGTTGAAGCTTTCTTT. This translates into CASSLRQGAVEAFF.

The CDR3 sequence is CASRWGWDYGYTF. The CDR3 DNA reads TGTGCCAGCAGATGGGGCTGGGACTATGGCTACACCTTC. The gene calls are TRBV25-1 and TRBJ1-2; TRBD1 is a possible D gene (5 bases). This CDR3 is 13 amino acids long. The V and J ends lost 6 bases and 3 bases respectively, with 11 bases between them. Germline V CDR1 and CDR2: MGHDK, SYGVNS.

This clonotype has a handful of counts. This chain uses TRBV28 with TRBJ2-2; 10 nucleotides agree with TRBD1. This CDR3 has 15 residues. Looked up from germline, CDR1 is MDHEN and CDR2 is SYDVKM. Trimming took 6 bases from V and 4 from J; bases not matched to a gene: 5. The CDR3 bases are TGTGCCAGCAGCAGGGGACAGGGGCCCACCGGGGAGCTGTTTTTT. This sequence encodes CASSRGQGPTGELFF.

This sequence joins TRBV19 and TRBJ2-2; D perhaps matches TRBD1 (5 bases). The CDR3 has 15 residues. The germline gives CDR1 LNHDA, CDR2 SQIVND (reference sequence). Trimming shortened V by 2 bases and J by 8 bases, and 15 bases separated the two germline ends. CDR3 amino acids: CASSIQSGSTGELFF. In nucleotides, the CDR3 is TGTGCCAGTAGTATACAATCAGGGTCGACTGGGGAGCTGTTTTTT.

This clonotype occurred many times. This sequence joins TRBV5-1 and TRBJ2-5; the D gene is possibly TRBD2 (6 bases). The CDR3 contains 13 residues. With 7 bases removed from V and 5 bases from J, the gap between germline ends came to 15 bases. Germline V gene data show CDR1 as SGHRS and CDR2 as YFSETQ. The CDR3 is CASRAGSRETQYF. CDR3 nucleotide sequence: TGCGCCAGCCGAGCGGGTTCGCGCGAGACCCAGTACTTC.

Only a few counts were recorded for this clonotype. The chain is built from TRBV20-1 and TRBJ2-7, with TRBD2 identical over 10 bases. Trimming cost V 4 bases and J 0 bases; bases outside gene matches: 6. The CDR3 has 15 residues. Germline assignment: CDR1 DFQATT and CDR2 SNEGSKA (reference sequence). CDR3 amino acids: CSANPGLASSYEQYF. Written as DNA, the CDR3 is TGCAGTGCTAATCCGGGACTAGCGAGCTCCTACGAGCAGTACTTC.

The CDR3 loop is CASSSRRMRTSGRVAGELFF. For the CDR3, the DNA is TGTGCCAGCAGCAGTAGGCGGATGCGGACTAGCGGGAGGGTCGCCGGGGAGCTGTTTTTT. The chain is built from TRBV11-1 and TRBJ2-2; 15 nucleotides align to TRBD2. The CDR3 totals 20 residues. CDR1 SGHAT and CDR2 FQDESV come from the germline V gene (reference sequence). V was pared by 5 bases and J by 6 bases, with 16 bases of the junction left unmatched.

The chain joins TRBV7-8 to TRBJ2-2, with 9 nucleotides matching TRBD1. V trimming: 3 bases; J trimming: 5 bases; junction bases outside the gene matches: 4. The CDR3 covers 15 residues. Germline V gives CDR1 SGHVS, CDR2 FQNEAQ. The CDR3 DNA reads TGTGCCAGCAGCTTGGGGACAGGGAGGACCGGGGAGCTGTTTTTT. This gives the protein CASSLGTGRTGELFF.

This chain connects TRBV6-1 to TRBJ1-4; 9 bases align to TRBD1. Per germline, CDR1 MNHNS and CDR2 SASEGT. The length of the CDR3 is 14 residues. The trim removed 5 bases at V and 6 bases at J, leaving 4 bases unmatched. The CDR3 DNA sequence: TGTGCCAGCAGTCGTGGACAGGGGTATGAAAAACTGTTTTTT. This codes for CASSRGQGYEKLFF.

The rearrangement links TRBV15 to TRBJ2-2; 9 bases align to TRBD1. CDR3 length equals 15 residues. The V gene end was trimmed by 3 bases and the J gene end by 4 bases; junction bases not matched to a gene: 3. Germline lookup yields CDR1 LNHNV and CDR2 YYDKDF (reference sequence). In DNA, the CDR3 is TGTGCCACCAGCAGGGACAGGGGCGGCACCGGGGAGCTGTTTTTT. This gives the protein CATSRDRGGTGELFF.

The chain couples TRBV5-4 to TRBJ2-3; 12 nucleotides match TRBD1. There are 18 residues in the CDR3. The germline CDR1 and CDR2 sequences are SGHNT and YYREEE (reference sequence). J lost 3 bases, V lost 5 bases, and 13 bases had no gene match. The chain's CDR3 is CASRYGTGGPPRTDTQYF. CDR3 nucleotides: TGTGCCAGCAGATACGGGACAGGGGGCCCCCCTCGGACAGATACGCAGTATTTT.

This clonotype was counted ten times or more. The chain is built from TRBV7-2 and TRBJ2-3, with D possibly matching TRBD2 (6 bases). Trimming removed 3 bases from V and 0 bases from J, with 7 bases in between. CDR3 size: 14 residues. Germline assignment: CDR1 SGHTA and CDR2 FQGNSA. CDR3 protein: CASSFSGSTDTQYF. The CDR3 DNA is TGTGCCAGCAGCTTTAGCGGTAGCACAGATACGCAGTATTTT.